The rows below give T cell receptor beta chains drawn from one sample of a study of cytomegalovirus exposure and HLA in healthy donors. Only in-frame clones appear in the TCRdb table, and some are missing; sequencing was by immunoSEQ multiplex PCR. Counted here are about 190,000 clones, roughly 13% occurring once; the ten biggest clones make up about 8%. The sample comprised PBMCs. These TCRs come from a man aged 50-59 years in good health and CMV-seropositive. Each CDR3 is given with its conserved first and last residue. The order of the fields is D gene, clone size, J gene, V gene, CDR3 length, CDR3 protein, CDR3 DNA. The D gene is left open where the match is weak. Rows give clone size only sometimes, using once, few, many, or a class for an expanded clone.

>TRBD1|NA|TRBJ2-5|TRBV5-4|14
CASSGGQGQETQYF
TGTGCCAGCAGCGGGGGACAGGGCCAAGAGACCCAGTACTTC
>TRBD2|few|TRBJ2-1|TRBV7-2|14
CASSPAGADNEQFF
TGTGCCAGCAGCCCAGCGGGGGCAGACAATGAGCAGTTCTTC
>NA|few|TRBJ1-2|TRBV5-1|13
CASSSQGNYGYTF
TGCGCCAGCAGCTCTCAGGGGAACTATGGCTACACCTTC
>NA|NA|TRBJ2-1|TRBV6-5|15
CASSYWGREGVEQFF
TGTGCCAGCAGTTACTGGGGGAGGGAGGGGGTTGAGCAGTTCTTC
>TRBD1|few|TRBJ2-2|TRBV7-6|20
CASSSRTGGRSNPNTGELFF
TGTGCCAGCAGCTCTAGGACAGGGGGGAGGTCAAACCCGAACACCGGGGAGCTGTTTTTT
>TRBD1|few|TRBJ1-2|TRBV30|13
CAWRKQGASGYTF
TGTGCCTGGAGGAAACAGGGGGCCTCTGGCTACACCTTC
>NA|NA|TRBJ2-1|TRBV9|13
CASSVQVYNEQFF
TGTGCCAGCAGCGTGCAGGTGTACAATGAGCAGTTCTTC
>NA|few|TRBJ2-3|TRBV10-3|13
CAITTTLTDTQYF
TGTGCCATTACGACTACACTCACAGATACGCAGTATTTT
>NA|NA|TRBJ2-3|TRBV6-1|15
CASGTGTSSTDTQYF
TGTGCCAGCGGGACCGGGACTTCTAGCACAGATACGCAGTATTTT
>TRBD1|NA|TRBJ1-2|TRBV6-1|14
CASSSKTTGYGYTF
TGTGCCAGCAGCTCGAAGACGACAGGGTATGGCTACACCTTC
>NA|NA|TRBJ2-4|TRBV15|18
CATSRPMTPQGLRYIQYF
TGTGCCACCAGCAGGCCCATGACCCCCCAGGGTTTGCGTTACATTCAGTACTTC
>NA|NA|TRBJ2-2|TRBV11-2|16
CASSLLQGSNTGELFF
TGTGCCAGCAGCTTGCTACAGGGTTCAAACACCGGGGAGCTGTTTTTT
>NA|NA|TRBJ1-2|TRBV7-2|14
CASSLAPVLYGYTF
TGTGCCAGCAGCTTAGCCCCGGTCCTCTATGGCTACACCTTC
>TRBD1|NA|TRBJ2-2|TRBV27|14
CASSRTGRTGELFF
TGTGCCAGCAGTAGGACAGGGCGCACCGGGGAGCTGTTTTTT
>NA|few|TRBJ2-2|TRBV30|12
CAWSASAGELFF
TGTGCCTGGAGTGCTAGCGCCGGGGAGCTGTTTTTT
>NA|NA|TRBJ2-3|TRBV6-6|14
CASRSYRSTDTQYF
TGTGCCAGCAGGTCCTACAGGAGCACAGATACGCAGTATTTT
>TRBD1|NA|TRBJ2-1|TRBV5-1|12
CASGQGNNEQFF
TGCGCCAGCGGACAGGGAAACAATGAGCAGTTCTTC
>NA|few|TRBJ1-2|TRBV2|15
CASSRVGGENYGYTF
TGTGCCAGCAGCCGGGTGGGGGGGGAAAACTATGGCTACACCTTC
>TRBD1|few|TRBJ1-1|TRBV9|15
CASSVDGTGNTEAFF
TGTGCCAGCAGCGTAGATGGGACAGGCAACACTGAAGCTTTCTTT
>NA|NA|TRBJ1-3|TRBV30|14
CACHGAKSGNTIYF
TGTGCCTGCCATGGGGCTAAATCTGGAAACACCATATATTTT
>TRBD1|few|TRBJ1-5|TRBV9|14
CASSPRGKDQPQHF
TGTGCCAGCAGCCCCAGGGGGAAGGATCAGCCCCAGCATTTT
>TRBD1|NA|TRBJ1-1|TRBV27|15
CASSLDSGGLYEAFF
TGTGCCAGCAGTTTGGATTCAGGGGGCTTATATGAAGCTTTCTTT
>TRBD1|few|TRBJ1-1|TRBV5-1|16
CASSYGQGIVDTEAFF
TGCGCCAGCAGCTATGGACAGGGGATTGTGGACACTGAAGCTTTCTTT
>TRBD1|NA|TRBJ2-2|TRBV5-1|17
CASSPIKGQGRSGELFF
TGCGCCAGCAGCCCCATAAAGGGACAGGGAAGGTCAGGGGAGCTGTTTTTT